Each of the 11 T cell receptor beta chains below was sequenced from the same sample in a study of blood T cell repertoires in COVID-19 (dated by TCRdb to the early 2020s). The library was made by the immunoSEQ multiplex PCR assay. The immuneACCESS repertoire file appears here via TCRdb, limited to in-frame rearrangements. These files lack a portion of the clones; in checked studies, under half of the deficit traces to unresolved V genes, and the cause of the others is not known. The sample table lists 88,000 or so clones, 79% of them with a count of one. The ten largest clones represent roughly 24% of the sample. The sequencing sample was made of peripheral blood. The receptors were sampled from a human donor in a cohort sampled during active COVID-19.

This clone showed up just a few times. This chain joins TRBV28 and TRBJ1-2; maybe TRBD1 (5 bases). The CDR3 has 14 amino acids. V was cut by 2 bases and J by 7 bases, with 14 bases left in between. The germline CDR1 and CDR2 sequences are MDHEN and SYDVKM. CDR3 nucleotide sequence: TGTGCCAGCAGTTTAGCTCCGGGGGAGGGTGGCTACACCTTC. This encodes CASSLAPGEGGYTF.

The chain carries TRBV27 and TRBJ2-7, with a tentative D call TRBD1 (6 bases). Germline CDR1 MNHEY, CDR2 SMNVEV (reference sequence). Trimming shortened V by 2 bases and J by 3 bases, and 14 bases separated the two germline ends. This CDR3 has 15 residues. The CDR3: CASSLRDTGDYEQYF. The DNA for the CDR3 is TGTGCCAGCAGTTTAAGGGACACCGGCGACTACGAGCAGTACTTC.

This chain joins TRBV5-1 and TRBJ1-4; 10 bases align to TRBD1. V shed 2 bases, J shed 8 bases, and the junction held 3 bases outside the gene matches. CDR3 size: 14 residues. CDR1 is SGHRS and CDR2 is YFSETQ in the germline V gene. The CDR3 nucleotides read TGCGCCAGCAGCTTCGGGACAGGGGAAGAAAAACTGTTTTTT. It is translated as CASSFGTGEEKLFF.

The gene calls are TRBV2 and TRBJ2-7; a weak D match, TRBD1 (5 bases). This CDR3 region has 13 residues. Trimming pared 5 bases from V and 3 bases from J, leaving 11 bases between. Germline assignment: CDR1 SNHLY and CDR2 FYNNEI. The CDR3 reads CASSLDSFYEQYF. Here the CDR3 DNA reads TGTGCCAGCAGTCTTGACAGCTTCTACGAGCAGTACTTC.

The chain has TRBV6-1 and TRBJ2-7; 7 positions match TRBD1. V trimming: 5 bases; J trimming: 6 bases; junction bases outside the gene matches: 10. The CDR3 is made up of 14 amino acids. Germline CDR1 MNHNS, CDR2 SASEGT. Here the CDR3 reads CASSISGTDGEQYF. The CDR3, as DNA: TGTGCCAGCAGTATCTCCGGGACAGACGGCGAGCAGTACTTC.

The chain joins TRBV9 to TRBJ1-2; perhaps TRBD1 as D (5 bases). There are 13 residues in the CDR3. The germline V gene encodes CDR1 SGDLS and CDR2 YYNGEE. V was shortened by 0 bases and J by 6 bases, with 9 bases between the two germline ends. For the CDR3, the DNA is TGTGCCAGCAGCGTAGGGACACCCGATGGCTACACCTTC. Its protein product is CASSVGTPDGYTF.

The genes are TRBV7-2 and TRBJ1-5, with D tentatively TRBD1 (6 bases). The V gene lost 0 bases and the J gene lost 6 bases, with 12 bases spanning the gap. This CDR3 region has 15 residues. The germline CDR1 and CDR2 sequences are SGHTA and FQGNSA. CDR3 region: CASSLARGDIQPQHF. In DNA form, the CDR3 reads TGTGCCAGCAGCTTAGCCAGGGGAGATATTCAGCCCCAGCATTTT.

V is TRBV18 and J is TRBJ2-7, with TRBD1 identical over 10 bases. CDR3 length equals 17 residues. Looked up from germline, CDR1 is KGHSH and CDR2 is LQKENI. Trimming at V came to 4 bases and at J to 4 bases, leaving 13 bases not matched to a gene. CDR3 in amino acids: CASSLLFPGQGSYEQYF. CDR3 nucleotide sequence: TGTGCCAGCTCACTCCTGTTCCCGGGACAGGGGTCGTACGAGCAGTACTTC.

This chain uses TRBV27 with TRBJ2-7; 8 bases line up with TRBD2. V gave up 2 bases and J gave up 3 bases; unmatched junction bases: 3. The CDR3 runs 14 residues. Germline V CDR1 and CDR2: MNHEY, SMNVEV (reference sequence). CDR3 sequence: CASSLAGGGYEQYF. DNA of the CDR3: TGTGCCAGCAGTTTAGCGGGAGGTGGCTACGAGCAGTACTTC.

The V gene is TRBV4-3, the J gene TRBJ2-1; tentative D call: TRBD2 (5 bases). The V gene lost 8 bases and the J gene lost 3 bases, with 17 bases spanning the gap. The length of the CDR3 is 15 residues. Germline CDR1 reads LGHNA; CDR2 reads YSLEER. CDR3 sequence: CASQMGVTDYNEQFF. CDR3 in DNA: TGCGCCAGCCAAATGGGAGTCACCGACTACAATGAGCAGTTCTTC.

The chain combines TRBV28 with TRBJ2-7; D might be TRBD1 (6 bases). Trimming stripped 1 base from V and 5 bases from J, with 12 bases between. The CDR3 spans 14 residues. From germline, CDR1 is MDHEN and CDR2 SYDVKM. The CDR3 loop reads CASSLLGGWDEQYF. The CDR3 DNA is TGTGCCAGCAGTTTATTAGGGGGATGGGACGAGCAGTACTTC.